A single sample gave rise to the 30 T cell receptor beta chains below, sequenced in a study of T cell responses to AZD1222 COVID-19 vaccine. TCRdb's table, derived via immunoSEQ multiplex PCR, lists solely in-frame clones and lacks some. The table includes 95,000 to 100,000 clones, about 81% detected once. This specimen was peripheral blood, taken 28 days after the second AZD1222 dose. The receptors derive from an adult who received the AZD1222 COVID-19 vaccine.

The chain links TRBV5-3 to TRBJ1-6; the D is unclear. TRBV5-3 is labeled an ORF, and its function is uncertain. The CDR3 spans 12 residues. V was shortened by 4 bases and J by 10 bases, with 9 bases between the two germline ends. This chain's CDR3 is CARSLHFSPLHF. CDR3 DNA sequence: TGTGCCAGAAGCCTCCACTTCTCACCCCTCCACTTT.

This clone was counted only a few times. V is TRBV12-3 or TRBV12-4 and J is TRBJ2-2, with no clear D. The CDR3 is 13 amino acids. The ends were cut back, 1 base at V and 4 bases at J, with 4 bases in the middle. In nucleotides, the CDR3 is TGTGCCAGCAGTTTAGAAAGCACCGGGGAGCTGTTTTTT. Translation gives CASSLESTGELFF.

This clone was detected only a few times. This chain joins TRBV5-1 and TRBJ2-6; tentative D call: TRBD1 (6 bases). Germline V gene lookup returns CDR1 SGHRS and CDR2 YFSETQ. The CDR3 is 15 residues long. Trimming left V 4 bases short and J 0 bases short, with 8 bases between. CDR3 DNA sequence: TGCGCCAGCAGCGTGGGGGCCTCTGGGGCCAACGTCCTGACTTTC. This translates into CASSVGASGANVLTF.

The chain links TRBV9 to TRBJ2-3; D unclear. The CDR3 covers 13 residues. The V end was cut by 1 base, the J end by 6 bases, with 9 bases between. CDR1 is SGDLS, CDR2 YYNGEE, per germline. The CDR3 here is CASSVSGSDTQYF. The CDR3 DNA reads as TGTGCCAGCAGCGTATCCGGGTCGGATACGCAGTATTTT.

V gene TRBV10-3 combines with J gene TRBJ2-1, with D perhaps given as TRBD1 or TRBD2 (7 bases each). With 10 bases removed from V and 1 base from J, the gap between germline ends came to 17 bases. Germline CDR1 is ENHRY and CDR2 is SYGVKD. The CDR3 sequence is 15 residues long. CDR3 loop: CATQQAGQSYNEQFF. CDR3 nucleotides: TGTGCCACCCAACAAGCGGGACAGTCCTACAATGAGCAGTTCTTC.

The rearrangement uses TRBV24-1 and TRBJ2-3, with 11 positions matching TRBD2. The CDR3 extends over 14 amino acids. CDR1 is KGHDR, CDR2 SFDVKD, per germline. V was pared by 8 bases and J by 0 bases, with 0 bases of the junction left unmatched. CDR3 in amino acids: CATTSGRSTDTQYF. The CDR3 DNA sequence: TGTGCCACCACTAGCGGGAGGAGCACAGATACGCAGTATTTT.

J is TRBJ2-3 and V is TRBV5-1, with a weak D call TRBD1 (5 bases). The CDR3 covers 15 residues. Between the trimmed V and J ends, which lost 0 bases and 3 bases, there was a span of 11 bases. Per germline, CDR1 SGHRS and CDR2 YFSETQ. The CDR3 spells CASSLGDRVTDTQYF. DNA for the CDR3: TGCGCCAGCAGCTTGGGAGACAGAGTTACAGATACGCAGTATTTT.

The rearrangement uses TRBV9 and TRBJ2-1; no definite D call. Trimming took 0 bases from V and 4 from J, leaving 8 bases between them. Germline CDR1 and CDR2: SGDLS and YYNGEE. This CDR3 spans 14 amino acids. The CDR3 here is CASSVEQQYNEQFF. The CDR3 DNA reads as TGTGCCAGCAGCGTAGAACAGCAATACAATGAGCAGTTCTTC.

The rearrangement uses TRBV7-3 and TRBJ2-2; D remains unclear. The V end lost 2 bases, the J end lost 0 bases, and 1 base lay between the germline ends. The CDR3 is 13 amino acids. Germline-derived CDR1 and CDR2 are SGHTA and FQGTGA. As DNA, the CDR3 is TGTGCCAGCAGCTTATCGAACACCGGGGAGCTGTTTTTT. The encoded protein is CASSLSNTGELFF.

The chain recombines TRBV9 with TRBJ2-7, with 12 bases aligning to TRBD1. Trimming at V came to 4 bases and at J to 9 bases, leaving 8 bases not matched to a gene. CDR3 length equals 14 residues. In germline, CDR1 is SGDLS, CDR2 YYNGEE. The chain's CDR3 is CASSPPGQGAWQYF. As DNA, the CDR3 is TGTGCCAGCAGCCCCCCGGGACAGGGGGCGTGGCAGTACTTC.

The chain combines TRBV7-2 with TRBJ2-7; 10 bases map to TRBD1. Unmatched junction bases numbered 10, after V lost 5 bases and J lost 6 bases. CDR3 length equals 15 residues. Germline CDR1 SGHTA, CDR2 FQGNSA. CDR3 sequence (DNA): TGTGCCAGCAGCCCCTCAGACAGGGGGCTTCGCGAGCAGTACTTC. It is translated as CASSPSDRGLREQYF.

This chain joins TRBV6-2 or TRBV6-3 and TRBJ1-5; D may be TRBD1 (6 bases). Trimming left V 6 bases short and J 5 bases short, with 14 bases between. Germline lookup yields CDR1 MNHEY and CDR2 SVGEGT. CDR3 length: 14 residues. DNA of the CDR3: TGTGCCAGCAGCCTCAGGGGCCCCGATCAGCCCCAGCATTTT. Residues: CASSLRGPDQPQHF.

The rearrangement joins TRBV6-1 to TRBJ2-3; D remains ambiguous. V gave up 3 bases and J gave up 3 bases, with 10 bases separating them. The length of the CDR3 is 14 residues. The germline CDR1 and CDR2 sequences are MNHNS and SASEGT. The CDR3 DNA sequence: TGTGCCAGCAGTGACGGGCTGCAGACAGATACGCAGTATTTT. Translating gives CASSDGLQTDTQYF.

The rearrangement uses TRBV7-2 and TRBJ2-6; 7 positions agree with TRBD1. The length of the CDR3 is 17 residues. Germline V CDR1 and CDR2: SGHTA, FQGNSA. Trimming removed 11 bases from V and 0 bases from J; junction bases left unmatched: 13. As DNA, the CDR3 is TGTGCCGGCCAGTCCGGGAAGGGGGCCTCTGGGGCCAACGTCCTGACTTTC. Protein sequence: CAGQSGKGASGANVLTF.

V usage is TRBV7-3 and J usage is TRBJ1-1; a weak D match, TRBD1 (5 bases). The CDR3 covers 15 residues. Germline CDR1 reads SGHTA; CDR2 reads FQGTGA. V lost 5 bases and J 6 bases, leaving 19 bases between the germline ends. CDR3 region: CASSTGTTRSAEAFF. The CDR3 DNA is TGTGCCAGCAGCACGGGGACGACACGTAGCGCTGAAGCTTTCTTT. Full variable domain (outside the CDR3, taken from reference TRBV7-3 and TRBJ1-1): GAGVSQTPSNKVTEKGKYVELRCDPISGHTALYWYRQSLGQGPEFLIYFQGTGAADDSGLPNDRFFAVRPEGSVSTLKIQRTERGDSAVYLCASSTGTTRSAEAFFGQGTRLTVV.

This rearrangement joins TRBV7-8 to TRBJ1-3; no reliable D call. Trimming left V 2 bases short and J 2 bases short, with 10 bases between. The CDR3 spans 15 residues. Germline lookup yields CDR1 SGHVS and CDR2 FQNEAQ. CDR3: CASSLSRSPGNTIYF. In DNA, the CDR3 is TGTGCCAGCAGCTTAAGTCGCTCGCCTGGAAACACCATATATTTT.

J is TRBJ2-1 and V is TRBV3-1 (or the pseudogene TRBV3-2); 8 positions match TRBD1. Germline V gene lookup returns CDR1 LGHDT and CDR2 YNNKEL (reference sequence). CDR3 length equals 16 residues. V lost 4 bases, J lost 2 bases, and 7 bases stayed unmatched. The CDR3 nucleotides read TGTGCCAGCAGCCGGCAGACAGGGGTTCCCTACAATGAGCAGTTCTTC. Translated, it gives CASSRQTGVPYNEQFF.

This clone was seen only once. The CDR3 spells CASSIRQGGADTQYF. The CDR3 region has the DNA TGTGCCAGTAGTATTCGACAGGGGGGGGCAGATACGCAGTATTTT. V and J are TRBV19 and TRBJ2-3; the match to TRBD1 covers 9 bases. J gave up 4 bases and V 3 bases, and 5 bases lay outside the gene matches. CDR1 LNHDA and CDR2 SQIVND come from the germline V gene (reference sequence). The CDR3 is 15 residues long.

The CDR3 here is CASSLSLTGEQFF. The CDR3 bases are TGTGCCAGCAGCTTGTCACTAACCGGTGAGCAGTTCTTC. The chain employs TRBV5-6 and TRBJ2-1; D call uncertain. Germline loops: CDR1 SGHDT, CDR2 YYEEEE. The CDR3 is made up of 13 amino acids. V lost 1 base to trimming and J lost 9 bases, with 11 bases between them.

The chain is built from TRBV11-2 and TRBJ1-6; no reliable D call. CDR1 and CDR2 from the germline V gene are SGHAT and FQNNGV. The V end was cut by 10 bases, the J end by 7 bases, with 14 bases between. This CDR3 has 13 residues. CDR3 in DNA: TGTGCCACCACCCACACAGAAAATTCACCCCTCCACTTT. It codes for CATTHTENSPLHF.

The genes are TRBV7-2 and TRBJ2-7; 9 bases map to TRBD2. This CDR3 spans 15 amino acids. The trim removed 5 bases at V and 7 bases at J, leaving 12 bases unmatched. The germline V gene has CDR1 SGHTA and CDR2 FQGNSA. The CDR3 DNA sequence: TGTGCCAGCAGCCTAGGAGTAGCGGGAGTGGAAGAGCAGTACTTC. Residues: CASSLGVAGVEEQYF.

The CDR3 here is CASSRGGTSNEKLFF. The CDR3 DNA is TGTGCCAGCTCGCGAGGGGGGACAAGCAATGAAAAACTGTTTTTT. The rearrangement joins TRBV18 to TRBJ1-4; D may be TRBD1 (6 bases). Trimming took 6 bases from V and 5 from J, leaving 16 bases between them. Germline CDR1 and CDR2: KGHSH and LQKENI. The CDR3 covers 15 residues.

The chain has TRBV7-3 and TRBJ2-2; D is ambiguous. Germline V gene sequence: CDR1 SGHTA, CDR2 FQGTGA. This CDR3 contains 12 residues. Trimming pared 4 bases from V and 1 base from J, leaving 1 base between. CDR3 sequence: CASSWNTGELFF. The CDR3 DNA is TGTGCCAGCAGCTGGAACACCGGGGAGCTGTTTTTT.

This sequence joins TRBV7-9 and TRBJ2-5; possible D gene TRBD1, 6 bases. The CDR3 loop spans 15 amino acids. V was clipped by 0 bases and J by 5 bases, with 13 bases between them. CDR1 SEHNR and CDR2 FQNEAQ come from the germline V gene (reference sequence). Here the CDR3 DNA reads TGTGCCAGCAGCTTAGCGCTCGGAGACAGGGAGACCCAGTACTTC. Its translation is CASSLALGDRETQYF.

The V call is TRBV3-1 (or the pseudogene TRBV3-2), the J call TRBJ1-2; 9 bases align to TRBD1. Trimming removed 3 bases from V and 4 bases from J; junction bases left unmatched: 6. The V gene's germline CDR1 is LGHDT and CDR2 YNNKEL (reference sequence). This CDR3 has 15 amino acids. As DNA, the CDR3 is TGTGCCAGCAGCCAGAGACAGGGGGGCGGCTATGGCTACACCTTC. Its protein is CASSQRQGGGYGYTF.

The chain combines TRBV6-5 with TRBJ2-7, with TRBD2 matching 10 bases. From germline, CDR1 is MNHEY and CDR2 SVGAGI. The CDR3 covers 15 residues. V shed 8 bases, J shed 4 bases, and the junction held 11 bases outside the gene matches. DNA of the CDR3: TGTGCCAGCCCAAAAGGGAGCGGGGGGGCATACGAGCAGTACTTC. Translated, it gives CASPKGSGGAYEQYF.

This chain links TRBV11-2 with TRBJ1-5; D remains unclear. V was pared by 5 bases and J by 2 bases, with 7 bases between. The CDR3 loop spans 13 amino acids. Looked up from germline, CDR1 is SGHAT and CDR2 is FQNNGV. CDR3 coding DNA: TGTGCCAGCAGCCAGGATGGCAATCAGCCCCAGCATTTT. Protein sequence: CASSQDGNQPQHF.

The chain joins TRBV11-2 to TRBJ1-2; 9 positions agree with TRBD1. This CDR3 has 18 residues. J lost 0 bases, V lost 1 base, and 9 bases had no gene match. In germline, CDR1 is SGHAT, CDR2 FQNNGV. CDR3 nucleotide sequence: TGTGCCAGCAGCTTAGGCCGAGGGACAGGGATAACTAACTATGGCTACACCTTC. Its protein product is CASSLGRGTGITNYGYTF.

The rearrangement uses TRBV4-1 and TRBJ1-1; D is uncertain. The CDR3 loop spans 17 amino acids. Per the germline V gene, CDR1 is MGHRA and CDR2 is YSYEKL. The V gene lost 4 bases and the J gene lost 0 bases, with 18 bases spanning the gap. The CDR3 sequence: CASSLLAAGDVNTEAFF. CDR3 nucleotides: TGCGCCAGCAGCCTCTTGGCAGCGGGAGATGTGAACACTGAAGCTTTCTTT.

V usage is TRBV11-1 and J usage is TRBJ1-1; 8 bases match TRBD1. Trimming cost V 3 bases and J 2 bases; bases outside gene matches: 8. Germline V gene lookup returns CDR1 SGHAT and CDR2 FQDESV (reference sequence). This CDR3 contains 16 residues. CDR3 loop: CASSLTGAPLNTEAFF. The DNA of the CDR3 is TGTGCCAGCAGCTTGACAGGGGCCCCGTTAAACACTGAAGCTTTCTTT.